This record looks at one T cell receptor (beta chain) sequence and its context. This entry belongs to a study of CD4 and CD8 cells across lung adenocarcinoma regions. Trimming cost V 1 base and J 10 bases; bases outside gene matches: 11. CDR3 length equals 16 residues. Germline V CDR1 and CDR2: SGHNT, YENEEA. Donors had localized lung adenocarcinoma, a non-small cell lung cancer. TCRdb used MiXCR to reprocess the PCR reads, holding one entry per CDR3 protein. The sample includes 3,200 or so distinct CDR3 sequences, less than 75% seen only once; the top ten take roughly 15%. V is TRBV11-3 and J is TRBJ2-1; 9 bases are a match to TRBD1. This sequence originates from a female donor with lung adenocarcinoma. The CD4 and CD8 labels of this study may be unreliable. Sample: CD8+ T cells from the margin of a lung tumor. CDR3 sequence: CASSLGPGQGSHEQFF. DNA for the CDR3: TGTGCCAGCAGCTTAGGCCCAGGACAGGGGTCCCACGAGCAGTTCTTC. The full variable domain, with the rest looked up from reference TRBV11-3 and TRBJ2-1, is EAGVVQSPRYKIIEKKQPVAFWCNPISGHNTLYWYLQNLGQGPELLIRYENEEAVDDSQLPKDRFSAERLKGVDSTLKIQPAELGDSAVYLCASSLGPGQGSHEQFFGPGTRLTVL.